These T cell receptor beta chains were read from a single sample in a study of PD-1 blockade in mismatch repair-deficient tumors. TCRdb keeps only in-frame clones here, not all; method: immunoSEQ multiplex PCR. The table has some 120,000 clones, roughly 80% seen once; the top ten hold 4% to 6%. Sequences were derived from peripheral blood, sampled more than 58 weeks after starting pembrolizumab. All receptors come from an adult with mismatch repair-deficient cancer. CDR3s include the opening cysteine and the closing phenylalanine or tryptophan. The order of the fields is V gene, clone size, D gene, J gene, CDR3 protein, CDR3 DNA. D genes are given only for firm matches. Clone sizes are given selectively: once, few, many, or a class where the clone is expanded.

v_call: TRBV19
clone_size: -
d_call: -
j_call: TRBJ2-5
cdr3_aa: CASSIYLQETQYF
cdr3_nt: TGTGCCAGTAGTATTTATCTCCAAGAGACCCAGTACTTC

v_call: TRBV18
clone_size: -
d_call: TRBD1
j_call: TRBJ2-6
cdr3_aa: CASSPSGQLYSGANVLTF
cdr3_nt: TGTGCCAGCTCACCATCGGGACAGCTATACTCTGGGGCCAACGTCCTGACTTTC

v_call: TRBV9
clone_size: -
d_call: -
j_call: TRBJ2-4
cdr3_aa: CASSVDREDPENIQYF
cdr3_nt: TGTGCCAGCAGCGTAGATAGGGAGGATCCCGAAAACATTCAGTACTTC

v_call: TRBV2
clone_size: -
d_call: TRBD1
j_call: TRBJ2-7
cdr3_aa: CASSEGTGVHEQYF
cdr3_nt: TGTGCCAGCAGTGAAGGGACAGGGGTACACGAGCAGTACTTC

v_call: TRBV15
clone_size: -
d_call: -
j_call: TRBJ2-7
cdr3_aa: CATSSSGLSYEQYF
cdr3_nt: TGTGCCACCAGCAGTTCCGGGCTCTCCTACGAGCAGTACTTC

v_call: TRBV20-1
clone_size: -
d_call: -
j_call: TRBJ1-1
cdr3_aa: CSAEVNTEAFF
cdr3_nt: TGCAGTGCCGAGGTGAACACTGAAGCTTTCTTT

v_call: TRBV7-6
clone_size: -
d_call: TRBD1
j_call: TRBJ1-2
cdr3_aa: CASSRDREGYGYTF
cdr3_nt: TGTGCCAGCAGCAGGGACAGGGAAGGATATGGCTACACCTTC

v_call: TRBV5-4
clone_size: -
d_call: TRBD2
j_call: TRBJ2-1
cdr3_aa: CASSLGGLAGGNEQFF
cdr3_nt: TGTGCCAGCAGCTTGGGAGGACTAGCGGGGGGGAATGAGCAGTTCTTC

v_call: TRBV5-1
clone_size: -
d_call: -
j_call: TRBJ1-1
cdr3_aa: CASSGSSEAFF
cdr3_nt: TGCGCCAGCAGCGGGTCCTCAGAAGCTTTCTTT

v_call: TRBV7-9
clone_size: -
d_call: TRBD2
j_call: TRBJ2-7
cdr3_aa: CASSSQRETYEQYF
cdr3_nt: TGTGCCAGCAGCTCCCAGCGGGAGACGTACGAGCAGTACTTC

v_call: TRBV10-3
clone_size: -
d_call: -
j_call: TRBJ2-1
cdr3_aa: CAIRQLTGEQFF
cdr3_nt: TGTGCCATCAGGCAACTGACAGGTGAGCAGTTCTTC

v_call: TRBV29-1
clone_size: -
d_call: -
j_call: TRBJ1-1
cdr3_aa: CSVSRESKAEAFF
cdr3_nt: TGCAGCGTTTCCAGGGAGTCCAAGGCTGAAGCTTTCTTT

v_call: TRBV30
clone_size: few
d_call: -
j_call: TRBJ2-7
cdr3_aa: CAWSHVGYSYEQYF
cdr3_nt: TGTGCCTGGAGTCACGTGGGGTATTCCTACGAGCAGTACTTC

v_call: TRBV5-1
clone_size: -
d_call: -
j_call: TRBJ2-7
cdr3_aa: CASSLRSWHIYEQYF
cdr3_nt: TGCGCCAGCAGCCTCCGGTCGTGGCACATATACGAGCAGTACTTC

v_call: TRBV7-3
clone_size: -
d_call: -
j_call: TRBJ2-5
cdr3_aa: CASSPTGRGETQYF
cdr3_nt: TGTGCCAGCAGCCCCACAGGTCGGGGTGAGACCCAGTACTTC

v_call: TRBV30
clone_size: -
d_call: -
j_call: TRBJ1-1
cdr3_aa: CAWDRRENTEAFF
cdr3_nt: TGTGCCTGGGATCGGAGGGAGAACACTGAAGCTTTCTTT

v_call: TRBV7-9
clone_size: -
d_call: TRBD2
j_call: TRBJ2-1
cdr3_aa: CASSFGTSGRVAEQFF
cdr3_nt: TGTGCCAGCAGTTTTGGGACTAGCGGGAGAGTGGCGGAGCAGTTCTTC

v_call: TRBV7-7
clone_size: few
d_call: -
j_call: TRBJ2-1
cdr3_aa: CASSLATGNEQFF
cdr3_nt: TGTGCTAGCAGCTTAGCTACTGGGAATGAGCAGTTCTTC

v_call: TRBV6-1
clone_size: -
d_call: -
j_call: TRBJ2-2
cdr3_aa: CASSGRRTSTSNTGELFF
cdr3_nt: TGTGCCAGCAGTGGCAGAAGAACATCCACTTCGAACACCGGGGAGCTGTTTTTT

v_call: TRBV7-9
clone_size: -
d_call: -
j_call: TRBJ2-1
cdr3_aa: CAGGAWTQYNEQFF
cdr3_nt: TGTGCGGGAGGAGCGTGGACCCAATACAATGAGCAGTTCTTC

v_call: TRBV7-2
clone_size: -
d_call: -
j_call: TRBJ2-3
cdr3_aa: CASSAATGADTQYF
cdr3_nt: TGTGCCAGCAGCGCGGCGACCGGAGCAGATACGCAGTATTTT